This T cell receptor (beta chain) emerged from a study of T cells in Graves' hyperthyroidism and ophthalmopathy. For the study at large: The blood sample was taken at first diagnosis, before treatment began.

Study-wide findings and caveats: Most thyroid-expanded clonotypes above 0.001 were also found in blood.

Regarding this clonotype: The antigen is not known. A much larger clone lies a single base off, so this may be a read error.

TCR beta CDR3 sequences were amplified from RNA transcripts. With the HTBI primer set, the TCR CDR3 went through a first round of RT-PCR. MiXCR, run by TCRdb on the multiplex PCR reads, gives a single entry per CDR3 protein. The table lists hundreds of thousands of distinct CDR3 sequences, around 14% of them singletons. The study left out patients who had uncontrolled infection, other autoimmune disease, pregnancy or lactation. The CDR3 has 16 amino acids. Trimming removed 2 bases from V and 5 bases from J; junction bases left unmatched: 11. Per germline, CDR1 MNHEY and CDR2 SVGAGI. This clonotype was sampled from a woman younger than 35 with Graves' hyperthyroidism. The V and J genes are TRBV6-5 and TRBJ1-1, with 7 bases aligning to TRBD1. Sequencing was done on a sample of blood. CDR3 sequence: CASSYLPRGLRTEAFF. For the CDR3, the DNA is TGTGCCAGCAGTTACCTTCCAAGGGGGCTTCGGACTGAAGCTTTCTTT.